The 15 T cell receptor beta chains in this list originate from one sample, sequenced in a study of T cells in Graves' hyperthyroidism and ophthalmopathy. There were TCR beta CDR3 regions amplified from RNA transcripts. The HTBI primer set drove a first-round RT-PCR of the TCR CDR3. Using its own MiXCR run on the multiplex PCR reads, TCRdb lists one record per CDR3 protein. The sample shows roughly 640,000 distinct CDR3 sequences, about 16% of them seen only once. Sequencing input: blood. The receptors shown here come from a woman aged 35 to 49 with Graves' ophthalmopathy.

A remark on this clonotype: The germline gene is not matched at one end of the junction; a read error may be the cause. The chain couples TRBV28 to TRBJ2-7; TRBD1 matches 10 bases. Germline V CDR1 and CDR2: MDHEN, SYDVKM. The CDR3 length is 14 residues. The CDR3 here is CVSVLGQGAYEQYF. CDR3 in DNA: TGTGTCAGCGTGTTAGGACAGGGGGCCTACGAGCAGTACTTC.

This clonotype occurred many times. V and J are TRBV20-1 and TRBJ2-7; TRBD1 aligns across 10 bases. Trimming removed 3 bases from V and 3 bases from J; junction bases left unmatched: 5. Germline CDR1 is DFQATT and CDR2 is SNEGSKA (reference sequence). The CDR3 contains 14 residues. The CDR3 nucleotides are TGCAGTGCTAGTCCGGGACAGGGGAGCTACGAGCAGTACTTC. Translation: CSASPGQGSYEQYF.

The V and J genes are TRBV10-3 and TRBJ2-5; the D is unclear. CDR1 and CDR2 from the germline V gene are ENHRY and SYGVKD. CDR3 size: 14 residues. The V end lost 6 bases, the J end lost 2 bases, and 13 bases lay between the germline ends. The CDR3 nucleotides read TGTGCCATCAGCTCGCGACCAGTTCAAGAGACCCAGTACTTC. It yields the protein CAISSRPVQETQYF.

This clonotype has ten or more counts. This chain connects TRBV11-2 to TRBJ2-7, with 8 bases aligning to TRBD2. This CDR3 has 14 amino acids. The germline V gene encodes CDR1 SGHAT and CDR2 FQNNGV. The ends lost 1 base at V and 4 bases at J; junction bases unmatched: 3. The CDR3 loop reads CASSLGTSLYEQYF. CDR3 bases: TGTGCCAGCAGCTTAGGGACTAGCCTATACGAGCAGTACTTC.

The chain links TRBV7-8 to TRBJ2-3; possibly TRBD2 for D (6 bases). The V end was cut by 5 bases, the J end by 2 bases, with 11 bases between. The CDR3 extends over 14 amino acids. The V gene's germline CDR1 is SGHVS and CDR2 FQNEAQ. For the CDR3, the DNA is TGTGCCAGCAGCCTTAGCGGTCTCACAGATACGCAGTATTTT. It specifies CASSLSGLTDTQYF.

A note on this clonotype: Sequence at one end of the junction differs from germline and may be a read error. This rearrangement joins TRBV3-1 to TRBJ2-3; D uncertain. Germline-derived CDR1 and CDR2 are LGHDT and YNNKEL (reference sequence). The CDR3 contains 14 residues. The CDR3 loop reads CVSSQGVNTDTQYF. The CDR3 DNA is TGTGTCAGCAGCCAAGGAGTGAACACAGATACGCAGTATTTT.

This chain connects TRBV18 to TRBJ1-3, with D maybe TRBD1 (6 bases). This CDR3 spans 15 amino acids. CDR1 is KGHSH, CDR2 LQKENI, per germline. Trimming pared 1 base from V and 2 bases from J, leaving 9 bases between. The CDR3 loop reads CASSPQDRAGNTIYF. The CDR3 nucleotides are TGTGCCAGCTCACCACAGGACAGAGCTGGAAACACCATATATTTT.

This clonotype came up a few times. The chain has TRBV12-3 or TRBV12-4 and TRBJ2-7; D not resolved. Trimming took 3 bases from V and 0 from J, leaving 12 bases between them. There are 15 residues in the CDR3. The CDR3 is CASSFVLVNSYEQYF. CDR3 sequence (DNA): TGTGCCAGCAGTTTTGTCTTGGTAAACTCCTACGAGCAGTACTTC.

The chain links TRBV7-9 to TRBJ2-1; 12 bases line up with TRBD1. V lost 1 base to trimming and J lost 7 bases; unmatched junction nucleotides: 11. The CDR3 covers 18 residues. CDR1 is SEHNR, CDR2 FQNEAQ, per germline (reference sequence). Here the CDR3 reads CASSLGHPGQGAANEQFF. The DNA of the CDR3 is TGTGCCAGCAGCTTAGGACACCCGGGACAGGGGGCTGCGAATGAGCAGTTCTTC.

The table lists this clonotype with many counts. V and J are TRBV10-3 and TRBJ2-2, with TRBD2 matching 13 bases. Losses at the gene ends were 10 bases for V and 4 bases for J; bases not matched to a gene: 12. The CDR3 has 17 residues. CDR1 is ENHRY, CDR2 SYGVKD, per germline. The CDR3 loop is CASAAPGLAGPTGELFF. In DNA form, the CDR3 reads TGTGCCAGTGCTGCCCCGGGACTAGCGGGACCCACCGGGGAGCTGTTTTTT.

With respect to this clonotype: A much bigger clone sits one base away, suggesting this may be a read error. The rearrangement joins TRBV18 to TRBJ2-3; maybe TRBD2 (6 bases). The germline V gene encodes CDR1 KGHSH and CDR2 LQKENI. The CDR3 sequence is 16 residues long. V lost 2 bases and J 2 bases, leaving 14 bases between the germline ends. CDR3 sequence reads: CASSPTGLGNTDTQYF. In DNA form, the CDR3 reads TGTGCCAGCTCACCAACGGGACTGGGCAACACAGATACGCAGTATTTT.

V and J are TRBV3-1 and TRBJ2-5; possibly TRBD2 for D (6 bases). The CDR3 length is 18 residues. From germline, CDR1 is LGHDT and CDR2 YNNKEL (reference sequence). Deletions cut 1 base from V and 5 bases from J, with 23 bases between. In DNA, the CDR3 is TGTGCCAGCAGCCAAGGATCCGGGACTCAATACTTTCAGGAGACCCAGTACTTC. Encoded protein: CASSQGSGTQYFQETQYF.

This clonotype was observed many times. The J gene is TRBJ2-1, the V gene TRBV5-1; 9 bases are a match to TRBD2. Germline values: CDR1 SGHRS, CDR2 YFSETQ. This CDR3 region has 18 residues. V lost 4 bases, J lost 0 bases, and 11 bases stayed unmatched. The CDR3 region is CASSTGRLAGSSYNEQFF. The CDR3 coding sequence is TGCGCCAGCAGCACTGGTCGCCTAGCGGGGTCCTCCTACAATGAGCAGTTCTTC.

The CDR3 nucleotides read TGTGCCAGTAGTGCCCGGGACAGGGGATTCTCGAACACTGAAGCTTTCTTT. Its translation is CASSARDRGFSNTEAFF. The chain combines TRBV19 with TRBJ1-1; 10 bases map to TRBD1. Germline CDR1 LNHDA, CDR2 SQIVND (reference sequence). The CDR3 runs to 17 residues. Trimming took 5 bases from V and 1 from J; bases not matched to a gene: 10.

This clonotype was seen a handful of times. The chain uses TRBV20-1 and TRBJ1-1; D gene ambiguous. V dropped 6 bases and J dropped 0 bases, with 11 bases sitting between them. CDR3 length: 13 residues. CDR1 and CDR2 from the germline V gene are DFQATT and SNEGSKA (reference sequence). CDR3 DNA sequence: TGCAGTGCCCCCGGACGGGTGAACACTGAAGCTTTCTTT. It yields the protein CSAPGRVNTEAFF.